Each of the 30 T cell receptor beta chains below was sequenced from the same sample in a study of regulatory T cells in long-lasting Graves disease. Indicated time point: newly diagnosed GD, antithyroid drugs for less than 3 months. PBMC RNA was the source of the TCR library. Arm-PCR of CDR3 regions with iRepertoire HTBI primers generated TCR beta libraries. TCRdb processed the multiplex PCR reads anew with MiXCR; each CDR3 protein has one entry. The table includes roughly 320,000 distinct CDR3 sequences, over 15% detected once. A further study also used this sample, focusing on T cells in Graves' hyperthyroidism and ophthalmopathy.

The source was peripheral blood mononuclear cells (PBMCs), collected at new diagnosis, from a patient treated with antithyroid drugs. The receptors stem from a man aged 40-49 years with Graves disease.

The table lists this clonotype with many counts. The genes are TRBV6-1 and TRBJ1-2; D remains ambiguous. The CDR3 covers 12 residues. The V gene's germline CDR1 is MNHNS and CDR2 SASEGT. Trimming pared 6 bases from V and 2 bases from J, leaving 7 bases between. Here the CDR3 DNA reads TGTGCCAGCAGCCCGTCGAACTATGGCTACACCTTC. This sequence encodes CASSPSNYGYTF.

This clonotype was seen ten or more times. The genes are TRBV5-6 and TRBJ2-7; no firm D call. Trimming cost V 0 bases and J 6 bases, with 7 bases left between them. This CDR3 has 12 amino acids. In germline, CDR1 is SGHDT, CDR2 YYEEEE. CDR3 nucleotides: TGTGCCAGCAGCTTGGGGGCTCGCGAGCAGTACTTC. As protein: CASSLGAREQYF.

This clonotype was seen ten or more times. The chain is built from TRBV11-2 and TRBJ2-2, with D maybe TRBD1 (5 bases). This CDR3 region has 16 residues. V lost 5 bases to trimming and J lost 2 bases, with 15 bases between them. Germline V gene data show CDR1 as SGHAT and CDR2 as FQNNGV. The CDR3 loop reads CASSPSSRVNTGELFF. In nucleotides, the CDR3 is TGTGCCAGCAGCCCTAGTTCCAGGGTCAACACCGGGGAGCTGTTTTTT.

On this clonotype itself: A much larger clone sits a single nucleotide away, making a read error possible. The rearrangement uses TRBV28 and TRBJ1-4, with TRBD1 matching 10 bases. CDR1 is MDHEN and CDR2 is SYDVKM in the germline V gene. CDR3 length equals 15 residues. DNA for the CDR3: TGTGCCAGCAGCCCCGCCGGGACAGGGGATGAAAAACCGTTTTTT. Translating it yields CASSPAGTGDEKPFF.

This clonotype was picked up many times. This chain uses TRBV2 with TRBJ1-3; D gene unclear. Germline lookup yields CDR1 SNHLY and CDR2 FYNNEI. The CDR3 is 16 residues long. V was trimmed by 4 bases and J by 0 bases, leaving 13 bases between them. The CDR3 spells CASSVEGPFSGNTIYF. CDR3 DNA sequence: TGTGCCAGCAGTGTAGAGGGCCCTTTCTCTGGAAACACCATATATTTT. The entire variable domain, with the rest obtained from reference TRBV2 and TRBJ1-3, is as follows: EPEVTQTPSHQVTQMGQEVILRCVPISNHLYFYWYRQILGQKVEFLVSFYNNEISEKSEIFDDQFSVERPDGSNFTLKIRSTKLEDSAMYFCASSVEGPFSGNTIYFGEGSWLTVV.

This clonotype was observed at least ten times. V gene TRBV24-1 combines with J gene TRBJ2-1; 10 nucleotides match TRBD2. J was trimmed by 4 bases and V by 5 bases; bases with no gene match: 10. Germline V gene sequence: CDR1 KGHDR, CDR2 SFDVKD. CDR3 length: 17 amino acids. The CDR3 DNA reads TGTGCCACCAGTGTAGGGGGGGGACTAGCGAGGTACAATGAGCAGTTCTTC. It yields the protein CATSVGGGLARYNEQFF.

This clonotype was recorded at least ten times. The chain has TRBV20-1 and TRBJ1-5; D is perhaps TRBD1 (5 bases). The CDR3 runs 13 residues. Germline-derived CDR1 and CDR2 are DFQATT and SNEGSKA (reference sequence). Trimming removed 6 bases at V and 11 bases at J, with 20 bases between. Here the CDR3 DNA reads TGCAGTGCCAATCGGGACCCAGGTAGGTCCCAGCATTTT. Protein: CSANRDPGRSQHF.

This clonotype has at least ten counts. The chain joins TRBV7-2 to TRBJ1-1, with a possible D match to TRBD1 (6 bases). V was shortened by 7 bases and J by 1 base, with 10 bases between the two germline ends. Germline V gene lookup returns CDR1 SGHTA and CDR2 FQGNSA. The CDR3 is 13 residues long. CDR3 region: CASTQGPNTEAFF. Written as DNA, the CDR3 is TGTGCCAGCACCCAGGGGCCGAACACTGAAGCTTTCTTT.

The rearrangement uses TRBV20-1 and TRBJ2-7; 12 nucleotides line up with TRBD2. This CDR3 region has 14 residues. The V and J ends lost 3 bases and 8 bases, in that order; junction bases with no gene match: 8. Germline CDR1 and CDR2: DFQATT and SNEGSKA (reference sequence). The CDR3: CSARGTLAGGQQYF. The CDR3 region has the DNA TGCAGTGCTAGGGGGACCCTAGCGGGGGGGCAGCAGTACTTC.

This clonotype was found a few times. The chain joins TRBV20-1 to TRBJ1-2, with D maybe TRBD1 (6 bases). The CDR3 extends over 13 amino acids. The V gene's germline CDR1 is DFQATT and CDR2 SNEGSKA (reference sequence). Trimming stripped 6 bases from V and 5 bases from J, with 16 bases between. The DNA for the CDR3 is TGCAGTGCCCCAGACAGGCGGACGTATGGCTACACCTTC. Translating it yields CSAPDRRTYGYTF.

The genes are TRBV28 and TRBJ1-4; TRBD1 matches 7 bases. CDR3 length: 13 residues. Germline CDR1 and CDR2: MDHEN and SYDVKM. Trimming removed 6 bases from V and 11 bases from J; junction bases left unmatched: 9. As DNA, the CDR3 is TGTGCCAGCAGGACAGGGACGGGCGGGAAACTGTTTTTT. Its translation: CASRTGTGGKLFF. Looking up the rest from reference TRBV28 and TRBJ1-4 gives the full variable domain: DVKVTQSSRYLVKRTGEKVFLECVQDMDHENMFWYRQDPGLGLRLIYFSYDVKMKEKGDIPEGYSVSREKKERFSLILESASTNQTSMYLCASRTGTGGKLFFGSGTQLSVL.

The sample holds many counts of this clonotype. The V and J genes are TRBV20-1 and TRBJ2-1; 11 positions agree with TRBD1. Germline-derived CDR1 and CDR2 are DFQATT and SNEGSKA (reference sequence). CDR3 length: 16 amino acids. The ends lost 0 bases at V and 7 bases at J; junction bases unmatched: 8. The DNA of the CDR3 is TGCAGTGCTAGAGATCCCGGACAGGGGGCTACTAATGAGCAGTTCTTC. This sequence encodes CSARDPGQGATNEQFF.

On this clonotype: A far larger clone is off by one base, so a read error is likely. The chain joins TRBV28 to TRBJ2-5; D is perhaps TRBD1 or TRBD2 (5 bases each). From germline, CDR1 is MDHEN and CDR2 SYDVKM. This CDR3 is 17 amino acids long. V was shortened by 5 bases and J by 11 bases, with 30 bases between the two germline ends. Here the CDR3 DNA reads TGTGCCAGCAGTCTAGCCTCAGGGAACTGGCGCTACAATGAGCAGTACTTC. It is translated as CASSLASGNWRYNEQYF.

This clonotype showed up just once. A much larger clone sits a single nucleotide away, making a read error possible. The chain couples TRBV9 to TRBJ2-2; possible D gene TRBD1, 6 bases. CDR3 size: 15 residues. Per germline, CDR1 SGDLS and CDR2 YYNGEE. Here the CDR3 DNA reads TGTGCCAGCAGCGTACAGGGGAAGATAACCGGGGAGATGTTTTTT. Protein: CASSVQGKITGEMFF.

This clonotype was picked up a small number of times. A read error is possible here, since a much larger clone lies one base away. The CDR3 bases are TGTGCCAGCAGTGAAGGAGGGGGCACTGAAGCTTTCTTT. Its translation: CASSEGGGTEAFF. The chain links TRBV6-2 or TRBV6-3 to TRBJ1-1; a possible D gene is TRBD1 (6 bases). Germline lookup yields CDR1 MNHEY and CDR2 SVGEGT. Trimming took 5 bases from V and 4 from J, leaving 11 bases between them. The CDR3 has 13 residues.

This clonotype was observed at least ten times. The genes are TRBV7-2 and TRBJ2-5, with D possibly being TRBD2 (6 bases). The ends were cut back, 4 bases at V and 5 bases at J, with 14 bases in the middle. The germline CDR1 and CDR2 sequences are SGHTA and FQGNSA. The CDR3 runs 14 residues. CDR3 amino acids: CASSWSRRVETQYF. The CDR3 bases are TGTGCCAGCAGCTGGAGTAGGAGGGTGGAGACCCAGTACTTC. The variable domain in full, completed from reference TRBV7-2 and TRBJ2-5, reads GAGVSQSPSNKVTEKGKDVELRCDPISGHTALYWYRQSLGQGLEFLIYFQGNSAPDKSGLPSDRFSAERTGGSVSTLTIQRTQQEDSAVYLCASSWSRRVETQYFGPGTRLLVL.

This clonotype was found many times. The CDR3 DNA reads as TGTGCCAGCAGTTTAGTGTGGGACAGGGGTCCGAACACTGAAGCTTTCTTT. As protein: CASSLVWDRGPNTEAFF. The chain joins TRBV12-3 or TRBV12-4 to TRBJ1-1; the match to TRBD1 covers 10 bases. Trimming took 1 base from V and 1 from J; bases not matched to a gene: 6. The length of the CDR3 is 17 residues.

This clonotype was found a few times. This chain uses TRBV6-2 or TRBV6-3 with TRBJ1-6, with D unclear. The CDR3 loop spans 13 amino acids. Germline V lookup: CDR1 MNHEY, CDR2 SVGEGT. Trimming left V 2 bases short and J 12 bases short, with 11 bases between. CDR3 in amino acids: CASSYVGRRPLHF. CDR3 DNA sequence: TGTGCCAGCAGTTACGTCGGCCGGAGACCCCTCCACTTT.

This clonotype was counted many times. The chain uses TRBV5-1 and TRBJ2-5; D not resolved. Germline values: CDR1 SGHRS, CDR2 YFSETQ. The CDR3 is 14 residues long. Between the trimmed V and J ends, which lost 4 bases and 5 bases, there was a span of 15 bases. The CDR3 DNA sequence: TGCGCCAGCAGCGAGTTGACGAGTACCGAGACCCAGTACTTC. Protein product: CASSELTSTETQYF. The entire variable domain, with the rest obtained from reference TRBV5-1 and TRBJ2-5, is as follows: KAGVTQTPRYLIKTRGQQVTLSCSPISGHRSVSWYQQTPGQGLQFLFEYFSETQRNKGNFPGRFSGRQFSNSRSEMNVSTLELGDSALYLCASSELTSTETQYFGPGTRLLVL.

This clonotype was detected ten times or more. This chain connects TRBV2 to TRBJ2-3, with 10 bases lining up with TRBD1. After removal of 8 bases from V and 4 bases from J, the junction contained 9 bases not matched to a gene. The V gene's germline CDR1 is SNHLY and CDR2 FYNNEI. The CDR3 has 15 amino acids. In DNA form, the CDR3 reads TGTGCCAGCGGGGGGGACAGGGGAGTCGCAGATACGCAGTATTTT. As protein: CASGGDRGVADTQYF.

This clonotype was counted at least ten times. The CDR3 protein is CASSVGRSGPPLDEAFF. The DNA for the CDR3 is TGTGCCAGCAGCGTAGGACGGAGCGGCCCCCCGTTGGATGAAGCTTTCTTT. The V call is TRBV9, the J call TRBJ1-1; no firm D call. Trimming removed 0 bases at V and 7 bases at J, with 22 bases between. The germline V gene has CDR1 SGDLS and CDR2 YYNGEE. This CDR3 has 17 amino acids.

V usage is TRBV28 and J usage is TRBJ2-7; 10 bases are shared with TRBD2. There are 15 residues in the CDR3. V trimming: 5 bases; J trimming: 0 bases; junction bases outside the gene matches: 4. In germline, CDR1 is MDHEN, CDR2 SYDVKM. CDR3 protein: CASSRSGGSSYEQYF. The CDR3 nucleotides read TGTGCCAGCAGTCGTAGCGGGGGGAGCTCCTACGAGCAGTACTTC.

This clonotype was recorded many times. The chain uses TRBV20-1 and TRBJ1-1, with D perhaps TRBD1 (5 bases). The CDR3 sequence is 13 residues long. V gave up 7 bases and J gave up 0 bases, with 12 bases separating them. Germline loops: CDR1 DFQATT, CDR2 SNEGSKA (reference sequence). The DNA of the CDR3 is TGCAGTGGGGGCGCCGACATGAACACTGAAGCTTTCTTT. Protein sequence: CSGGADMNTEAFF.

This clonotype has more than one count but fewer than ten. V usage is TRBV12-3 or TRBV12-4 and J usage is TRBJ2-7; 9 bases map to TRBD1. The CDR3 contains 13 residues. V was pared by 3 bases and J by 6 bases, with 3 bases of the junction left unmatched. CDR3 in DNA: TGTGCCAGCAGTTTGTGGGACAGGGTCGAGCAGTACTTC. Protein sequence: CASSLWDRVEQYF.

The chain joins TRBV6-2 or TRBV6-3 to TRBJ1-6; D unresolved. Germline V gene lookup returns CDR1 MNHEY and CDR2 SVGEGT. The CDR3 loop spans 15 amino acids. Trimming took off 6 bases at V and 6 bases at J, with 15 bases between the two ends. Here the CDR3 reads CASSPQAAVNSPLHF. CDR3 DNA: TGTGCCAGCAGCCCCCAAGCAGCAGTTAATTCACCCCTCCACTTT.

This clonotype was seen at least ten times. The CDR3: CATSRGDSNQPQHF. The CDR3 DNA sequence: TGTGCCACCAGCAGAGGGGATAGCAATCAGCCCCAGCATTTT. V is TRBV15 and J is TRBJ1-5, with D unclear. The germline V gene has CDR1 LNHNV and CDR2 YYDKDF (reference sequence). Trimming cost V 1 base and J 0 bases, with 4 bases left between them. The CDR3 runs 14 residues.

With respect to this clonotype: This is likely an artifact of a read error, given a far larger clone one base away. V and J are TRBV11-3 and TRBJ2-7; possible D gene TRBD1, 6 bases. Trimming stripped 5 bases from V and 7 bases from J, with 18 bases between. This CDR3 comprises 14 residues. In germline, CDR1 is SGHNT, CDR2 YENEEA. CDR3 nucleotide sequence: TGTGCCAGCAGCATCTGGACAGACTACAATGAGCAGTACTTC. It encodes CASSIWTDYNEQYF.

This chain connects TRBV5-1 to TRBJ2-1; TRBD2 matches 11 bases. Germline lookup yields CDR1 SGHRS and CDR2 YFSETQ. The CDR3 totals 16 residues. V shed 4 bases and J 3 bases; nucleotides not matched to a gene: 6. CDR3 region: CASSTTSGGGYNEQFF. As DNA, the CDR3 is TGCGCCAGCAGCACAACTAGCGGGGGCGGCTACAATGAGCAGTTCTTC.

The chain joins TRBV7-3 to TRBJ2-1, with D possibly TRBD2 on 5 matching bases. CDR1 SGHTA and CDR2 FQGTGA come from the germline V gene. This CDR3 comprises 15 residues. The germline V and J ends were trimmed by 0 bases and 6 bases, with 12 bases remaining between them. As DNA, the CDR3 is TGTGCCAGCAGCTTAACGTCGGGGAGCTGCAATGAGCAGTTCTTC. Translating gives CASSLTSGSCNEQFF.

This clonotype occurred many times. The V and J genes are TRBV28 and TRBJ2-7; either TRBD1 or TRBD2 may fit D (6 bases each). CDR3 size: 14 residues. V lost 2 bases and J lost 2, with 10 bases in between. CDR1 is MDHEN and CDR2 is SYDVKM in the germline V gene. CDR3 sequence: CASSLGGRTYEQYF. The CDR3 DNA reads as TGTGCCAGCAGTTTAGGGGGGCGGACCTACGAGCAGTACTTC.